The T cell receptor (beta chain) described here comes from a study of CD8 T cells in ankylosing spondylitis. General study results and limits: From matched ankylosing spondylitis synovial fluid, disease-linked clones were reportedly recovered at significantly enriched levels. Past research had described some motif variants in reactive arthritis synovial fluid and blood. Several highly homologous variants formed a TCR beta motif that appeared characteristic of ankylosing spondylitis blood. Peripheral blood samples showed relatively rare disease-linked clones, and these clones were CD8+.

Trimming removed 5 bases from V and 8 bases from J; junction bases left unmatched: 9. Germline V lookup: CDR1 LGHNA, CDR2 YSLEER. The CDR3 extends over 17 amino acids. TCRdb reprocessed the 5' RACE reads via MiXCR and lists one record per CDR3 protein. The table includes 250,000 or so distinct CDR3 sequences, roughly 18% detected once. A few counts support this clonotype. Its antigen remains unknown. This rearrangement joins TRBV4-3 to TRBJ2-1; 16 nucleotides line up with TRBD2. The receptor's source is a male donor with ankylosing spondylitis or in good health (not recorded which). Material for sequencing was blood, either unsorted or a sorted T cell fraction (not recorded which). The CDR3 DNA is TGCGCCAGCAGCGTTGGGACTAGCGGGAGGGCCCGGGATGAGCAGTTCTTC. Residues: CASSVGTSGRARDEQFF.